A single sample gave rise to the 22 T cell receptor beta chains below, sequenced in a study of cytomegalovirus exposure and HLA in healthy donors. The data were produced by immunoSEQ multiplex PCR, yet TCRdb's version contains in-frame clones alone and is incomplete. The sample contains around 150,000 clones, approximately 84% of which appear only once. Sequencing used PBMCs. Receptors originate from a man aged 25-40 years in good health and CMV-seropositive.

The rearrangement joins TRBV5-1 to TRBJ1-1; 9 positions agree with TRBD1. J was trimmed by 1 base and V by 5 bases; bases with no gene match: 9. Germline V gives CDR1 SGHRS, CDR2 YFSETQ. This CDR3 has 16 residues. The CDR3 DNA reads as TGCGCCAGCAGTGTAACTCCGGGACAGGGGAACACTGAAGCTTTCTTT. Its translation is CASSVTPGQGNTEAFF.

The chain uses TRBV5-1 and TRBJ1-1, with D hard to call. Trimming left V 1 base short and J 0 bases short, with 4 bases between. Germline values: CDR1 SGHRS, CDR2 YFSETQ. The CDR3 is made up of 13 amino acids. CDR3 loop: CASSLLMNTEAFF. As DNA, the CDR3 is TGCGCCAGCAGCTTGTTAATGAACACTGAAGCTTTCTTT.

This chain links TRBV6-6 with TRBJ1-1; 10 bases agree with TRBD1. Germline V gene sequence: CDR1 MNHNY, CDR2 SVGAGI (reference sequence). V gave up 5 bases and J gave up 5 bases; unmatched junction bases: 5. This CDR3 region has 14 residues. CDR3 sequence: CASSTGTGVTEAFF. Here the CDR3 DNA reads TGTGCCAGCAGTACCGGGACAGGGGTAACTGAAGCTTTCTTT.

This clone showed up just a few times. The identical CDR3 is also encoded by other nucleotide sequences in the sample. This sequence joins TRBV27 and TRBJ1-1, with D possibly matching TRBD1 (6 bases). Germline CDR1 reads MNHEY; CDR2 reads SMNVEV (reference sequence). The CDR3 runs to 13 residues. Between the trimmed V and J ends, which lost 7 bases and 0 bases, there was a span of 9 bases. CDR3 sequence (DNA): TGTGCCAGCAAAGGACAGTTGAACACTGAAGCTTTCTTT. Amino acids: CASKGQLNTEAFF.

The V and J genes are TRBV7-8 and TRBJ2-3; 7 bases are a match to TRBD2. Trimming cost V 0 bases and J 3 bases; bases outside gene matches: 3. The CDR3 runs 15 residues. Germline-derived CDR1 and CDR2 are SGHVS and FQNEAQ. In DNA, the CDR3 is TGTGCCAGCAGCTTAGCGGGGGGGAATACAGATACGCAGTATTTT. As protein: CASSLAGGNTDTQYF.

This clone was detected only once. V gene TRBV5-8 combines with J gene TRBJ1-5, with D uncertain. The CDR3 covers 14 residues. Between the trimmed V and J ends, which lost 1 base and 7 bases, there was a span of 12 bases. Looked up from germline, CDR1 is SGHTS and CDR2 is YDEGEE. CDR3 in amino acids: CASSLRAGSQPQHF. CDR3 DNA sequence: TGTGCCAGCAGCTTGAGGGCCGGGAGCCAGCCCCAGCATTTT.

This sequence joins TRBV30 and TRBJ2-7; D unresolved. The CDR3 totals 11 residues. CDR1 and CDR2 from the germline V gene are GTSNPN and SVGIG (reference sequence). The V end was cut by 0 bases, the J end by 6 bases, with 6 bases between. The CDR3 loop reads CAWSVESEQYF. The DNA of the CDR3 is TGTGCCTGGAGTGTAGAGAGCGAGCAGTACTTC.

CDR3 sequence (DNA): TGTGCCAGCAGCCCGGACAGGCTCCCCTACAATGAGCAGTTCTTC. This translates into CASSPDRLPYNEQFF. The chain joins TRBV5-6 to TRBJ2-1; TRBD1 agrees at 7 bases. Germline V gives CDR1 SGHDT, CDR2 YYEEEE. V dropped 4 bases and J dropped 2; count of bases not matched to a gene: 6. The CDR3 runs 15 residues.

The CDR3 protein is CASSVVGRTGELFF. The DNA of the CDR3 is TGTGCCAGCAGCGTAGTGGGGCGCACCGGGGAGCTGTTTTTT. V usage is TRBV9 and J usage is TRBJ2-2, with D maybe TRBD1 (5 bases). Germline V gives CDR1 SGDLS, CDR2 YYNGEE. V lost 0 bases, J lost 4 bases, and 7 bases lay in between. This CDR3 contains 14 residues.

The DNA of the CDR3 is TGTGCCAGCAGTCTGGGACAGGGGAACTATGGCTACACCTTC. Its protein is CASSLGQGNYGYTF. The chain is built from TRBV5-8 and TRBJ1-2; 10 bases match TRBD1. CDR1 and CDR2 (germline): SGHTS, YDEGEE. There are 14 residues in the CDR3. The J segment lost 2 bases and the V segment lost 5 bases, leaving 3 bases of the junction unmatched.

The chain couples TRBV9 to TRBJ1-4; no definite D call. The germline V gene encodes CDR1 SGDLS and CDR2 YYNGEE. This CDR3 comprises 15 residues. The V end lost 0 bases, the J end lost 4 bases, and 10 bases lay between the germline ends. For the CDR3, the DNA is TGTGCCAGCAGCGTAGGGCCCGGGGTTAATGAAAAACTGTTTTTT. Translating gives CASSVGPGVNEKLFF.

The CDR3 here is CASSLESTVMHEQYF. CDR3 nucleotide sequence: TGTGCCAGCAGTCTAGAGTCGACAGTGATGCACGAGCAGTACTTC. This rearrangement joins TRBV27 to TRBJ2-7, with a weak D call TRBD1 (5 bases). Germline loops: CDR1 MNHEY, CDR2 SMNVEV (reference sequence). The CDR3 loop spans 15 amino acids. Trimming took 5 bases from V and 5 from J, leaving 19 bases between them.

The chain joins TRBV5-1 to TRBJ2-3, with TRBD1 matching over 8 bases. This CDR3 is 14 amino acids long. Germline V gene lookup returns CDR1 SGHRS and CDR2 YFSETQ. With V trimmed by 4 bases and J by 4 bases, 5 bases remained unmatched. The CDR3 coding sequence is TGCGCCAGCAGCACCGGACAGGGCCCAGATACGCAGTATTTT. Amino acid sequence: CASSTGQGPDTQYF.

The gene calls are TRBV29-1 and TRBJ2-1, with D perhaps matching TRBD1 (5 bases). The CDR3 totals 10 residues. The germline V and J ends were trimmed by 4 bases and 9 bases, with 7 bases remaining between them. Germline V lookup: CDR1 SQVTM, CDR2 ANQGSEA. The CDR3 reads CSVVGAEQFF. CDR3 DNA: TGCAGCGTTGTAGGGGCTGAGCAGTTCTTC.

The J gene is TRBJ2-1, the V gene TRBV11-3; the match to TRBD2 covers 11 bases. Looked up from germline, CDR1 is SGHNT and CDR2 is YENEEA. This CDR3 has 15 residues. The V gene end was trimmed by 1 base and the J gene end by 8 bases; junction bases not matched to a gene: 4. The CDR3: CASSLGLAGLDEQFF. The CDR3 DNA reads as TGTGCCAGCAGCTTAGGACTAGCGGGATTGGATGAGCAGTTCTTC.

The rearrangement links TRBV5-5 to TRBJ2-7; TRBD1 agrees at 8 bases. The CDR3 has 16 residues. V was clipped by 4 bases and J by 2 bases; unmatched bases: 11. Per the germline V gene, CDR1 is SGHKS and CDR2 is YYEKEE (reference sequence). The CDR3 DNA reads TGTGCCAGCAGCATCGACCCCGGACAGGGCGCCTACGAGCAGTACTTC. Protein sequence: CASSIDPGQGAYEQYF.

The CDR3 DNA reads as TGTGCCAGCAGCGTAGAGGGGGCCGTTCGGACTGAAGCTTTCTTT. This codes for CASSVEGAVRTEAFF. This chain uses TRBV9 with TRBJ1-1; 7 bases fit TRBD1. This CDR3 is built from 15 residues. V gave up 0 bases and J gave up 5 bases; unmatched junction bases: 7. Germline CDR1 and CDR2: SGDLS and YYNGEE.

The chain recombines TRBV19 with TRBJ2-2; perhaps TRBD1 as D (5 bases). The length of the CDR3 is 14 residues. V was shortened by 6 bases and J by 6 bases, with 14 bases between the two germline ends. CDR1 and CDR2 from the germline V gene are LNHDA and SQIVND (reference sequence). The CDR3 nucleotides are TGTGCCAGTAGGGGGCTGTGGGGATCCGGGGAGCTGTTTTTT. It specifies CASRGLWGSGELFF.

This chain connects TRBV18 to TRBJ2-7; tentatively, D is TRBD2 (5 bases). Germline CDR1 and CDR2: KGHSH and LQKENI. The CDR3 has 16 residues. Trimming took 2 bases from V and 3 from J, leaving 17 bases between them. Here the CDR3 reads CASSPTPVSGDYEQYF. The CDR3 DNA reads TGTGCCAGCTCACCAACCCCCGTTTCCGGGGACTACGAGCAGTACTTC.

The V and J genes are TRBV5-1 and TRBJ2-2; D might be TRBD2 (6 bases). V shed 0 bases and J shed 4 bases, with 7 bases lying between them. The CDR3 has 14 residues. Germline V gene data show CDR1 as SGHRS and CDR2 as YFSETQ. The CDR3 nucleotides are TGCGCCAGCAGCTTGGGGGACTCCACCGGGGAGCTGTTTTTT. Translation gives CASSLGDSTGELFF.

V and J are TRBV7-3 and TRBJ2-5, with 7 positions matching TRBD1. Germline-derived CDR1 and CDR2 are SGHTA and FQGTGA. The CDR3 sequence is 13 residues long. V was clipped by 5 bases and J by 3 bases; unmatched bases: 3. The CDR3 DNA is TGTGCCAGCAGCCCGGGGACAGAAGAGACCCAGTACTTC. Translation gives CASSPGTEETQYF. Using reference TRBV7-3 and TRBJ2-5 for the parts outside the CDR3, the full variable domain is GAGVSQTPSNKVTEKGKYVELRCDPISGHTALYWYRQSLGQGPEFLIYFQGTGAADDSGLPNDRFFAVRPEGSVSTLKIQRTERGDSAVYLCASSPGTEETQYFGPGTRLLVL.

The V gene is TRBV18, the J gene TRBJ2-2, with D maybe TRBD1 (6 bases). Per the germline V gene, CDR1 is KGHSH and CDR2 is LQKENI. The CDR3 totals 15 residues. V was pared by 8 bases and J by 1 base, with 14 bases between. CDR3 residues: CASRSGARNTGELFF. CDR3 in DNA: TGTGCCAGCCGATCAGGGGCCCGGAACACCGGGGAGCTGTTTTTT.